This T cell receptor beta chain appears in the sequencing data of a study of blood T cell repertoires in COVID-19. This clone showed up just a few times. Sequencing was performed with immunoSEQ multiplex PCR; in TCRdb, only in-frame clones are kept and a portion is missing. The data show tens of thousands of clones, with around 80% seen just once and 8.2% held by the top ten. The source is a woman of 80 years or more with acute or convalescent COVID-19. The sample consisted of peripheral blood.

For the CDR3, the DNA is TGTGCCAGCTCCCCTTATCCGGGACAGAATAATGAAAAACTGTTTTTT. This gives the protein CASSPYPGQNNEKLFF. The chain couples TRBV21-1 to TRBJ1-4; the tabulated D call, TRBD1, remains unverified against the DNA. TRBV21-1 is shown as a pseudogene. The CDR3 loop spans 16 amino acids.